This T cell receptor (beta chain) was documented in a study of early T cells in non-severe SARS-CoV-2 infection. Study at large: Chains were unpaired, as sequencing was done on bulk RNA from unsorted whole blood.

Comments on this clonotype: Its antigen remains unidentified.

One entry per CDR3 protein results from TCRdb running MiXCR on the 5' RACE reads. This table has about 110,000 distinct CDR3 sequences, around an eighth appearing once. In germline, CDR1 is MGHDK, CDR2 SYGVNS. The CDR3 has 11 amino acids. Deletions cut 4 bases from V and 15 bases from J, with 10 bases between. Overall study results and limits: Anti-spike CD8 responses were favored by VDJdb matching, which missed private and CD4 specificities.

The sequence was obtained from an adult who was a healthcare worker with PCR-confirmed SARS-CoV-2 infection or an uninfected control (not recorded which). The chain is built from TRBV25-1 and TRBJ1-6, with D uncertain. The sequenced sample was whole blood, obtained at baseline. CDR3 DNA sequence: TGTGCCAGCAGTGCGGCAGCCGTCCTCCACTTT. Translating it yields CASSAAAVLHF.